What follows describes a single TCR beta chain. The data derive from a study of blood T cell repertoires in COVID-19. Study in general: Collection of acute and convalescent COVID-19 samples took place in the United States, Italy and Spain.

The CDR3 is 15 amino acids. V lost 3 bases and J lost 8, with 19 bases in between. Germline CDR1 MNHEY, CDR2 SMNVEV (reference sequence). In the original workflow: Estimated nucleated cell counts came from reference gene primer amplification. Clones were sequenced by immunoSEQ multiplex PCR, and TCRdb holds only the in-frame ones, with some missing. For V, J and clone size, that table is used; D and trimming come from the DNA. The table records 300,000 to 400,000 clones, roughly 90% of them present only once. Membership in each cohort depended on participant-reported clinical history. The receptor was isolated from a woman in her twenties or thirties who had been exposed to COVID-19. Specimen: PBMCs or T cells enriched from blood (not recorded which). The genes are TRBV27 and TRBJ1-2; the D gene is possibly TRBD1 (6 bases). The CDR3 protein is CASSFRGGGANGYTF. The CDR3 bases are TGTGCCAGCAGTTTTCGGGGAGGGGGAGCAAACGGCTACACCTTC.